This entry concerns a single T cell receptor beta chain. Its antigen is as yet unknown. This entry comes from a study of OX40 agonist ivuxolimab in advanced cancers. Study-wide context: Dose-escalation cases comprised hepatocellular carcinoma, melanoma, renal cell or head and neck cancer. Study-wide points: Both CD4+ and CD8+ T cell populations in blood had undergone clonal expansion by week 6 at 0.1 to 3.0 mg/kg. Normalized expansion of T-cell clones was also low for some nonresponders.

Autoimmune disease history or systemic immunosuppression was exclusionary. The assay was immunoSEQ multiplex PCR, and TCRdb's table has in-frame clones only and misses some. The table includes tens of thousands of clones, around 83% detected once. This CDR3 has 15 residues. Germline V gives CDR1 SGHTS, CDR2 YDEGEE. The J segment lost 5 bases and the V segment lost 0 bases, leaving 7 bases of the junction unmatched. The V and J genes are TRBV5-8 and TRBJ2-7; TRBD2 aligns across 8 bases. The sequenced sample was CD4+ or CD8+ T cells sorted from blood, obtained in a trial of the OX40 agonist ivuxolimab. The clonotype originates from an adult with an advanced solid tumor such as melanoma, head and neck, liver or kidney cancer. The CDR3 sequence: CASSLVGGRSNEQYF. The CDR3 DNA is TGTGCCAGCAGCTTGGTTGGCGGGAGGTCAAACGAGCAGTACTTC.